The present T cell receptor beta chain was sequenced within a study of cytomegalovirus exposure and HLA in healthy donors (dated by TCRdb to 2016 to 2017). Broadly, across the study: In an earlier analysis of 587 of the donors, around 300 Gb of sequence data and 117 million unique TCR beta sequences from 180 million or so T cells were reported. An earlier analysis of 587 of the donors used high-throughput TCR beta sequencing to judge whether each TCR beta V gene segment behaved as functional or pseudogenic. Five DR-DQ haplotypes were treated as single units for association and clustering because of strong linkage in the cohort. In the later analysis, no new phenotypic data were used to find candidate immune exposures; instead, reliance was placed on TCR beta sequences and their occurrence across donors. All discovery cohort repertoires had been generated using a single sequencing platform. Genome-wide SNP genotypes for about 65% of the roughly 700 donors were used in a later genetic analysis, which treated that subset as a discovery cohort. Of the 300 to 450 genotyped donors, about 80% fell in the genetic ancestry cluster associated with self-reported Caucasian donors. A later analysis re-examined previously published TCR beta repertoires from hundreds of donors and added high-resolution HLA genotyping to investigate patterns of TCR occurrence. A separate validation cohort of roughly 120 different subjects was used in addition to the roughly 620-subject first cohort. The T cell repertoires of some 670 subjects were profiled by immunosequencing and related to cytomegalovirus serostatus. Alongside the repertoire data, information on donor age, sex, ethnicity and CMV serostatus was compiled. Approximately 300 gigabases of sequencing data and around 85 million unique TCR sequences made up an early release that covered roughly 670 HLA-typed donors. The study aimed to test whether cataloging public T cell receptors could reveal signatures of past pathogen exposure. The number of typed donors differed by locus: about 620-630 for A, B, C, DRB1 and DQB1; roughly 510 for DQA1; some 610 for DPA1; and roughly 470 for DPB1. To predict cytomegalovirus infection status, the study brought together high-throughput TCR immunosequencing, statistical association of individual TCRs with disease status, and machine learning. Class I and class II HLA loci were covered by the typing at four-digit resolution. Among about 390 genotyped donors of the cohort, an average of about 240,000 unique TCR beta nucleotide sequences were sequenced per donor, roughly 20% of them non-productive. What the study reported, not specific to this receptor: An earlier analysis of around 500 of the donors showed that most TCR beta V segments appeared in productive rearrangements either about 87% or about 30% of the time, which broadly matched IMGT annotations. A cluster of highly shared sequence variants was judged likely to represent a technical artifact of the sequencing pipeline. In a later analysis, the rate of TCR association differed among HLA loci, with DRB1 alleles having the most associated TCRs and HLA-C alleles having the fewest. The cohort was sequenced for TCR beta chains only, and without alpha or paired-chain data the features that could be detected were limited. A later analysis found that HLA-associated TCR beta chains were more clonally expanded and had lower generation probabilities than equally common non-associated chains. Specific HLA alleles were associated with more than 15,000 TCR beta sequences at a false discovery rate of 0.05 in a later analysis. The study listed 164 TCR beta chains as associated with cytomegalovirus. A further reported finding was that TCR beta sequences accurately predicted the HLA-A and HLA-B alleles for most subjects in the first cohort. The classifier was reported to diagnose cytomegalovirus status with high specificity and sensitivity in both the original cohort and the validation cohort. Sequencing depth was assumed to be roughly uniform across donors in the presence/absence analyses, though that assumption may not hold. When HLA alleles, especially DR and DQ, strongly co-occurred, TCR associations were difficult to assign to individual alleles. The authors suggested that the approach could potentially be extended to other disease states and immunological phenotypes. A few of the identified cytomegalovirus-associated TCR beta chains were confirmed in vitro to be specific for cytomegalovirus antigens. V-gene and J-gene trimming of TCR beta chains was associated with a missense DCLRE1C variant in a later genetic analysis, and the association was replicated in an independent cohort. A later analysis reported that several top co-occurrence clusters appeared linked to parvovirus B19, influenza, CMV and Epstein-Barr virus. Across donors, most TCR sequences were observed very rarely, whereas some public TCRs were present in many individuals. HLA typing was unavailable for some donors at each locus, so association tests used only the typed subset. For the cohort, immune exposure information was limited to CMV serostatus. Because counts were too low, seventeen rarely observed V segments, including chromosome 9 orphons, were left out of the earlier analysis of a few hundred of the donors. Correlated functional status among segregating V segments might be attributable to linkage disequilibrium, but an unknown experimental factor could not be ruled out. Most CMV-associated TCR beta chains appeared to be HLA-restricted in a later analysis, and the HLA associations seemed to be driven largely by CMV exposure. A later genetic analysis reported fewer N-insertions in productive TCRs among donors in an Asian-associated ancestry cluster than the roughly 670-donor mean.

Receptor libraries were prepared by the immunoSEQ multiplex PCR assay. The multiplex PCR relied on a mix of 60 forward primers for TCR Vbeta segments and 13 reverse primers for TCR Jbeta segments. The CDR3 region of rearranged TCR beta genes was amplified from genomic DNA with a multiplex PCR assay. Amplified TCR beta libraries were sequenced as 87-base-pair reads on the Illumina HiSeq System. In the original analysis: A later analysis tallied 75 million to 95 million unique TCR beta chains across the 660 or so repertoires, and 10 million to 11 million of those chains were shared by two or more donors. To remove PCR and sequencing errors, raw reads were error-corrected and collapsed into unique sequences using a nearest-neighbor algorithm that merged closely related sequences. CDR3 sequences were aligned to IMGT reference sequences to assign V, D and J gene segments. For a sequence to be retained, a match of at least six nucleotides to both a V gene segment and a J gene segment was required. Rearrangements were called productive when the CDR3 lacked stop codons and stayed in frame with V and J; all others were non-productive. Following IMGT convention, CDR3 was defined as the stretch from the second conserved V-encoded cysteine up to the conserved J-encoded phenylalanine. In an earlier analysis of around 570 of the donors, sequences lacking an unambiguous match to a single V gene segment were excluded. An earlier analysis of approximately 590 of the donors classified V segments as functional when productive rearrangements were above 56.7% and as segregating when the standard deviation between donors was above 5%. A statistical classification framework was developed to diagnose cytomegalovirus status using the catalog of TCR beta chain sequences. In a later analysis, V and J genes were assigned by comparing TCR nucleotide sequences against IMGT/GENE-DB human TR gene sequences. The TCRdist pipeline was used in a later analysis to assign CDR3 sequences and most-parsimonious VDJ recombination scenarios. In a later analysis, every TCR beta chain was defined by the combination of its CDR3 amino acid sequence and its V-gene family, and reads without a unique V-gene family were dropped. A later analysis removed several hundred highly shared, low-generation-probability nucleotide sequences to deal with suspected cross-contamination and a sequencing artifact. A later analysis calculated a clonal expansion index for each public chain from normalized within-repertoire ranks of inferred template counts. A later analysis computed generation probabilities with a VDJ recombination model fitted to out-of-frame rearrangements, and checked the results against IGoR. In a later analysis, TCR-TCR, TCR-HLA and TCR-CMV co-occurrence was scored with hypergeometric tests, and a repertoire-size bias correction was applied to TCR pairs. In a later analysis, false discovery rates were estimated by permuting HLA or CMV assignments 20 times. A later analysis grouped co-occurring TCRs with DBSCAN, adding TCRdist sequence similarity when clustering within HLA-allele-positive subsets. Repertoires with fewer than 30,000 or more than 120,000 public chains were left out of co-occurrence clustering, as were about 5 repertoires with anomalous nucleotide sharing. TCRdb stores this immuneACCESS table with in-frame sequences only. Part of the clones is absent; in the studies checked, under half of the shortfall reflects unresolved V genes, and no reason is known for the rest. V, J and clone size are those of that table, while D and trimming were read from the DNA. The sample table shows under 200,000 clones, and approximately 79% are seen once. Approximately 0.7% of the sample goes to the ten largest clones.

Remarks on this clone: Its target antigen remains unknown. Base qualities are not at hand, and no much larger clone is one base apart.

The cohort comprised approximately 700 healthy bone marrow donors. All cohort members were sampled while nominally healthy, although unrecorded immune exposures were likely present. The donor was CMV seronegative and was included in the group of 352 seronegative cohort members. Each donor provided a peripheral blood sample, and peripheral blood mononuclear cells were used for TCR beta sequencing. Genomic DNA was extracted from the blood cell samples with the Qiagen DNeasy Blood Extraction Kit. The sample was PBMCs. This sequence originates from a woman in her forties in good health and CMV-seronegative.

This receptor has the CDR3 CASSREVGAPSDEQFF. Read as DNA, the sequence is TGTGCCAGCAGTCGGGAGGTGGGGGCACCCTCCGATGAGCAGTTCTTC. This sequence uses TRBV5-4 and TRBJ2-1, with TRBD2 perhaps the D gene, on 7 matching bases. From the cysteine through the phenylalanine, the CDR3 covers 16 amino acids. The retained sequence is limited to the CDR3, 48 bases, with the frame set at the first base. Trimming takes 5 bases from V and 8 bases from J, and the germline ends sit 23 bases apart. As encoded in the germline V gene (reference sequence), CDR1 is SGHNT while CDR2 is YYREEE.